The 17 T cell receptor beta chains given below trace back to one sample, sequenced in a study of cytomegalovirus exposure and HLA in healthy donors. It was with 60 Vbeta and 13 Jbeta primers that the PCR ran. Produced via immunoSEQ multiplex PCR; TCRdb's table is partial and in-frame only. This table holds tens of thousands of clones, around 73% found once. The specimen was PBMCs. The receptors stem from a man aged 45-60 years in good health and CMV-seronegative.

The gene calls are TRBV11-2 and TRBJ2-5; D is possibly TRBD1 (7 bases). The germline V gene encodes CDR1 SGHAT and CDR2 FQNNGV. The CDR3 spans 17 residues. Trimming pared 3 bases from V and 5 bases from J, leaving 22 bases between. CDR3 sequence reads: CASSFNRMARGRETQYF. For the CDR3, the DNA is TGTGCCAGCAGCTTCAACCGTATGGCCAGGGGGAGGGAGACCCAGTACTTC.

The chain recombines TRBV10-3 with TRBJ2-3; D is unclear. Germline V gene lookup returns CDR1 ENHRY and CDR2 SYGVKD. There are 14 residues in the CDR3. V was pared by 2 bases and J by 0 bases, with 6 bases between. The chain's CDR3 is CAISEVQSTDTQYF. The CDR3 bases are TGTGCCATCAGTGAGGTCCAGAGCACAGATACGCAGTATTTT.

The CDR3 loop reads CASRKLQGSFGNQPQHF. CDR3 coding DNA: TGTGCCAGCAGAAAATTACAGGGGTCGTTTGGCAATCAGCCCCAGCATTTT. The V and J genes are TRBV27 and TRBJ1-5; 7 bases are shared with TRBD1. V trimming: 6 bases; J trimming: 2 bases; junction bases outside the gene matches: 13. CDR1 MNHEY and CDR2 SMNVEV come from the germline V gene (reference sequence). The CDR3 loop spans 17 amino acids.

This clone has a single count. The chain has TRBV7-6 and TRBJ1-6; TRBD1 matches 7 bases. The CDR3 is 15 residues long. CDR1 is SGHVS, CDR2 FNYEAQ, per germline. V was clipped by 3 bases and J by 10 bases; unmatched bases: 9. The CDR3 loop is CASSLKQGSRSPLHF. The CDR3 nucleotides read TGTGCCAGCAGCTTGAAACAGGGGTCAAGGTCACCCCTCCACTTT.

The rearrangement uses TRBV23-1 and TRBJ2-7, with no clear D. TRBV23-1 is labeled an ORF, and its function is uncertain. The CDR3 totals 13 residues. V lost 7 bases and J lost 0, with 10 bases in between. In nucleotides, the CDR3 is TGCGCCAGCAATGAGGATTTCTCCTACGAGCAGTACTTC. It codes for CASNEDFSYEQYF.

This chain connects TRBV5-1 to TRBJ2-1; 8 bases fit TRBD1. With V trimmed by 3 bases and J by 8 bases, 10 bases remained unmatched. Per the germline V gene, CDR1 is SGHRS and CDR2 is YFSETQ. The CDR3 covers 15 residues. The CDR3 is CASSSAAGGIYEQFF. Written as DNA, the CDR3 is TGCGCCAGCAGCTCCGCCGCAGGGGGCATATATGAGCAGTTCTTC. Filled out from reference TRBV5-1 and TRBJ2-1, the complete variable domain reads KAGVTQTPRYLIKTRGQQVTLSCSPISGHRSVSWYQQTPGQGLQFLFEYFSETQRNKGNFPGRFSGRQFSNSRSEMNVSTLELGDSALYLCASSSAAGGIYEQFFGPGTRLTVL.

V is TRBV11-3 and J is TRBJ1-1, with 7 bases fitting TRBD1. J lost 1 base, V lost 5 bases, and 4 bases had no gene match. Germline V gene data show CDR1 as SGHNT and CDR2 as YENEEA. This CDR3 is built from 14 residues. CDR3 sequence reads: CASSLRTGNTEAFF. CDR3 bases: TGTGCCAGCAGCCTAAGGACAGGGAACACTGAAGCTTTCTTT.

CDR3 residues: CASSPPLAGGVHYEQYF. CDR3 coding DNA: TGTGCCAGCAGCCCTCCCCTAGCGGGGGGGGTGCACTACGAGCAGTACTTC. This chain uses TRBV11-2 with TRBJ2-7, with 12 bases matching TRBD2. The germline gives CDR1 SGHAT, CDR2 FQNNGV. This CDR3 contains 17 residues. The trim removed 5 bases at V and 3 bases at J, leaving 11 bases unmatched.

This chain joins TRBV7-8 and TRBJ2-5; weak D call: TRBD2 (5 bases). Germline lookup yields CDR1 SGHVS and CDR2 FQNEAQ. There are 15 residues in the CDR3. With 0 bases removed from V and 4 bases from J, the gap between germline ends came to 12 bases. The DNA of the CDR3 is TGTGCCAGCAGCTTAGCGCCACTAGTTCGAGAGACCCAGTACTTC. It translates to CASSLAPLVRETQYF.

The chain is built from TRBV30 and TRBJ1-6; TRBD1 is a possible D gene (6 bases). The CDR3 consists of 15 residues. Trimming stripped 0 bases from V and 6 bases from J, with 12 bases between. Germline assignment: CDR1 GTSNPN and CDR2 SVGIG (reference sequence). CDR3 sequence: CAWSVGRGGNSPLHF. The CDR3, as DNA: TGTGCCTGGAGTGTGGGCAGGGGCGGTAATTCACCCCTCCACTTT.

This chain links TRBV6-1 with TRBJ2-3; 10 bases are a match to TRBD2. The CDR3 is 15 residues long. The germline CDR1 and CDR2 sequences are MNHNS and SASEGT. J lost 2 bases, V lost 4 bases, and 3 bases had no gene match. The DNA of the CDR3 is TGTGCCAGCAGTGCTAGCGGGGGCCCCACAGATACGCAGTATTTT. It is translated as CASSASGGPTDTQYF.

The chain is built from TRBV10-3 and TRBJ2-7; possibly TRBD1 for D (6 bases). V was cut by 5 bases and J by 0 bases, with 11 bases left in between. The CDR3 has 14 amino acids. Germline V gives CDR1 ENHRY, CDR2 SYGVKD. The CDR3 DNA is TGTGCCATCAGTCAGGGGCCGAGCTCCTACGAGCAGTACTTC. It yields the protein CAISQGPSSYEQYF.

V usage is TRBV10-1 and J usage is TRBJ2-7; TRBD2 aligns across 9 bases. Trimming cost V 6 bases and J 5 bases; bases outside gene matches: 8. This CDR3 contains 14 residues. Germline-derived CDR1 and CDR2 are WNHNN and SYGVQD (reference sequence). CDR3 amino acids: CASSRERGDNEQYF. CDR3 in DNA: TGCGCCAGCAGCAGGGAGCGGGGGGATAACGAGCAGTACTTC.

The chain couples TRBV30 to TRBJ1-5; a weak D match, TRBD1 (5 bases). Per the germline V gene, CDR1 is GTSNPN and CDR2 is SVGIG (reference sequence). The V and J ends lost 0 bases and 3 bases respectively, with 12 bases between them. The CDR3 covers 15 residues. CDR3 sequence (DNA): TGTGCCTGGAGTGTAGACGTAGGGGACAATCAGCCCCAGCATTTT. Residues: CAWSVDVGDNQPQHF.

The chain links TRBV25-1 to TRBJ1-1; TRBD1 might be the D (6 bases). CDR1 and CDR2 from the germline V gene are MGHDK and SYGVNS. This CDR3 has 14 residues. V lost 4 bases and J lost 0, with 9 bases in between. The CDR3 DNA follows: TGTGCCAGCAGTGTTACAGGGTTGAACACTGAAGCTTTCTTT. Translating it yields CASSVTGLNTEAFF.

As regards this clone: An end of the junction does not agree with germline; a read error may underlie this. The chain joins TRBV9 to TRBJ2-3; TRBD2 might be the D (7 bases). The germline gives CDR1 SGDLS, CDR2 YYNGEE. This CDR3 has 15 amino acids. In nucleotides, the CDR3 is TGTGCCCGCAGCGTAGGGGGGGGTTACACAGATACGCAGTATTTT. It specifies CARSVGGGYTDTQYF.

This clone was recorded only once. The rearrangement links TRBV5-1 to TRBJ2-1; a possible D gene is TRBD2 (6 bases). Trimming pared 0 bases from V and 6 bases from J, leaving 28 bases between. CDR1 and CDR2 from the germline V gene are SGHRS and YFSETQ. This CDR3 has 20 residues. In DNA, the CDR3 is TGCGCCAGCAGCTTGGGCGGGTGGGGGAGGCCCCGAACAAAGAGCAATGAGCAGTTCTTC. Translating it yields CASSLGGWGRPRTKSNEQFF. Full variable domain (remainder filled in from reference TRBV5-1 and TRBJ2-1): KAGVTQTPRYLIKTRGQQVTLSCSPISGHRSVSWYQQTPGQGLQFLFEYFSETQRNKGNFPGRFSGRQFSNSRSEMNVSTLELGDSALYLCASSLGGWGRPRTKSNEQFFGPGTRLTVL.